Listed below are T cell receptor beta chains from one sample, sequenced in a study of OX40 agonist ivuxolimab in advanced cancers. Repertoires were generated with immunoSEQ multiplex PCR, while TCRdb's copy carries only in-frame clones and drops some. This table has tens of thousands of clones, about 85% appearing once. The specimen comprised CD4+ or CD8+ T cells sorted from blood, sampled in a trial of the OX40 agonist ivuxolimab. The receptors originated from an adult with an advanced solid tumor such as melanoma, head and neck, liver or kidney cancer. CDR3s include the opening cysteine and the closing phenylalanine or tryptophan. The order of the fields is clone size, J gene, D gene, V gene, CDR3 DNA, CDR3 protein. D genes are given only for firm matches. Clone size appears in some rows only: once, few, many, or a class for an expanded clone.

>.|TRBJ1-1|.|TRBV30
TGTGCCTACACTACAGGGACCGGCACTGAAGCTTTCTTT
CAYTTGTGTEAFF
>.|TRBJ2-1|TRBD2|TRBV5-4
TGTGCCAGCAGCACGGGAGGCGGGAGGAGCTCCTACAATGAGCAGTTCTTC
CASSTGGGRSSYNEQFF
>.|TRBJ1-2|.|TRBV19
TGTGCCAGTAATCGACGGCAAAGGGGGAGGAACTATGGCTACACCTTC
CASNRRQRGRNYGYTF
>.|TRBJ2-2|TRBD2|TRBV7-2
TGTGCCAGCAGCCCCCGACTAGCGGGGGGATCGAACACCGGGGAGCTGTTTTTT
CASSPRLAGGSNTGELFF
>.|TRBJ1-3|.|TRBV28
TGTGCCAGCAGTTCCCACAGAGGAAACACCATATATTTT
CASSSHRGNTIYF
>.|TRBJ2-5|.|TRBV7-3
.
CASSSGVRETQYF
>.|TRBJ2-1|TRBD2|TRBV5-1
TGCGCCAGCAGCTTGGGGACTAGCTCCTACAATGAGCAGTTCTTC
CASSLGTSSYNEQFF
>.|TRBJ2-1|.|TRBV7-9
TGTGCCAGCAGCCGAGGGGAGTTGGCCTACAATGAGCAGTTCTTC
CASSRGELAYNEQFF
>.|TRBJ2-7|.|TRBV4-3
TGCGCCAGCAGCCAAGGGGGGGCAGCGACCTACGAGCAGTACTTC
CASSQGGAATYEQYF
>.|TRBJ1-3|TRBD1|TRBV19
TGTGCCAGTAGCGCCGACAGGGCCTCTGGAAACACCATATATTTT
CASSADRASGNTIYF
>once|TRBJ2-7|TRBD1|TRBV5-1
TGCGCCAGCAGCCTCCGGACAGGGGGTGGCGAGCAGTACTTC
CASSLRTGGGEQYF
>.|TRBJ2-2|.|TRBV7-2
TGTGCCAGCAGCTTAGGGGCAGGTACCGGGGAGCTGTTTTTT
CASSLGAGTGELFF
>once|TRBJ2-5|.|TRBV27
TGTGCCAGCAGCTACAGGGTTTTAGAGACCCAGTACTTC
CASSYRVLETQYF
>.|TRBJ1-1|.|TRBV5-1
TGCGCCAGCAGCTTTGGGAGAGGCTGGGCAGGGGTGGGCACTGAAGCTTTCTTT
CASSFGRGWAGVGTEAFF
>.|TRBJ2-7|TRBD2|TRBV5-8
TGTGCCAGCAGCTGGGGACTAGCGGGTTCCTACGAGCAGTACTTC
CASSWGLAGSYEQYF
>.|TRBJ1-5|.|TRBV4-1
TGCGCCAGCAGCCAAGAAGGGGCAGGAAGGGGTAGCAATCAGCCCCAGCATTTT
CASSQEGAGRGSNQPQHF
>few|TRBJ1-1|.|TRBV5-4
TGTGCCAGCAACCAACAGGGCTGGGGCACTGAAGCTTTCTTT
CASNQQGWGTEAFF
>.|TRBJ2-7|.|TRBV4-1
TGCGCCAGCAGCCGGGGGGGGCAGTCCTACGAGCAGTACTTC
CASSRGGQSYEQYF
>.|TRBJ1-5|.|TRBV28
TGTGCCACCTTACCCACAGGCCATCAGCCCCAGCATTTT
CATLPTGHQPQHF
>.|TRBJ2-1|TRBD1|TRBV28
TGTGCCAGCAGGACAGGGGGCGGTTACAATGAGCAGTTCTTC
CASRTGGGYNEQFF
>.|TRBJ1-4|TRBD1|TRBV14
TGTGCCAGCAGCCAAGACCAACCGGGACAGATTAATGAAAAACTGTTTTTT
CASSQDQPGQINEKLFF
>few|TRBJ1-6|.|TRBV10-3
TGTGCCATCAGTGAGTCGATGGTACGGGGCAGGGTCCTAACACCCCTCCACTTT
CAISESMVRGRVLTPLHF
>.|TRBJ2-5|.|TRBV5-1
TGCGCCAGCAGCTTAGCAGGGGCCCCCCGTGAGCAGTACTTC
CASSLAGAPREQYF
>.|TRBJ2-1|TRBD2|TRBV27
TGTGCCAGCAGTTTCCTTTTAGCGGGAGGATACAATGAGCAGTTCTTC
CASSFLLAGGYNEQFF
>few|TRBJ2-1|TRBD2|TRBV7-9
TGTGCCAGCAGCTCTGGACTAGTCGGGTACAATGAGCAGTTCTTC
CASSSGLVGYNEQFF
>.|TRBJ2-3|.|TRBV5-4
TGTGCCAGCAGCTTGGCCCCAGGCCGCACAGATACGCAGTATTTT
CASSLAPGRTDTQYF
>.|TRBJ2-1|.|TRBV15
TGTGCCACCAGCAGCACAGGGTACAATGAGCAGTTCTTC
CATSSTGYNEQFF
>.|TRBJ2-5|.|TRBV5-6
TGTGCCAGCAGCTTTGGGGCAGGGAAAGAGACCCAGTACTTC
CASSFGAGKETQYF
>.|TRBJ2-7|.|TRBV18
TGTGCCAGCTCACCACCGGGTCCGGGGGCCTACGAGCAGTACTTC
CASSPPGPGAYEQYF
>.|TRBJ2-7|.|TRBV21-1
TGTGCCAGCAGCAAAGGGACAGGCGAGCAGTACTTC
CASSKGTGEQYF
>.|TRBJ2-6|.|TRBV6-1
TGTGCCAGCAGTGAAGTTTACCAGGTCTCTGGGGCCAACGTCCTGACTTTC
CASSEVYQVSGANVLTF
>.|TRBJ1-5|.|TRBV5-1
TGCGCCAGCAGCTTGAGTGGGGGCGGTCAGCCCCAGCATTTT
CASSLSGGGQPQHF
>once|TRBJ1-5|TRBD1|TRBV7-2
TGTGCCAGCAGCTTAGCACAGGGGGGCAATCAGCCCCAGCATTTT
CASSLAQGGNQPQHF
>.|TRBJ1-5|.|TRBV28
TGTGCCAGCACCAAAAGGAGTGCCAATCAGCCCCAGCATTTT
CASTKRSANQPQHF
>.|TRBJ2-3|TRBD2|TRBV6-4
TGTGCCAGCAGTGACACGGGGGGGATCACAGATACGCAGTATTTT
CASSDTGGITDTQYF
>.|TRBJ1-1|.|TRBV6-5
TGTGCCAGCAGTTACGGCTCCGGGACGGTGAACACTGAAGCTTTCTTT
CASSYGSGTVNTEAFF
>.|TRBJ2-1|.|TRBV19
TGTGCCAGTAGCCCCGGCGGTAGCGGCGGCAATTACAATGAGCAGTTCTTC
CASSPGGSGGNYNEQFF
>.|TRBJ1-1|.|TRBV11-3
TGTGCCAGCAGCTTTGGGGCGCGAGGCACTGAAGCTTTCTTT
CASSFGARGTEAFF
>.|TRBJ1-4|TRBD1|TRBV7-2
TGTGCCAGCAGCTTCGGGACAGGGTCATCTAATGAAAAACTGTTTTTT
CASSFGTGSSNEKLFF
>.|TRBJ1-2|.|TRBV7-8
TGTGCCAGCAGCTTAGAGGTGAACTATGGCTACACCTTC
CASSLEVNYGYTF
>once|TRBJ1-2|.|TRBV27
TGTGCCAGCAAACGGGGGGACAACTATGGCTACACCTTC
CASKRGDNYGYTF
>.|TRBJ1-5|TRBD1|TRBV10-3
TGTGCCATCAGCCGACAGGGGAGCAATCAGCCCCAGCATTTT
CAISRQGSNQPQHF
>once|TRBJ2-1|.|TRBV5-1
TGCGCCAGCACCAGGGGGGTCGGAACCGGTGGCAATGAGCAGTTCTTC
CASTRGVGTGGNEQFF
>.|TRBJ2-6|.|TRBV15
TGTGCCACCAGCTCGCGGACGGTCTCTGGGGCCAACGTCCTGACTTTC
CATSSRTVSGANVLTF
>.|TRBJ2-1|TRBD1|TRBV6-5
TGTGCCACCCTGCCGGGACAGGGCTACAATGAGCAGTTCTTC
CATLPGQGYNEQFF
>.|TRBJ2-5|.|TRBV7-7
TGTGCTAGCAGCTTCCAGGAACGGGAGACCCAGTACTTC
CASSFQERETQYF
>.|TRBJ2-3|.|TRBV11-3
TGTGCCAGCAGCTTAGCTAGCTACACAGATACGCAGTATTTT
CASSLASYTDTQYF